The subject of this entry is one TCR beta chain. This clone was picked up one time. Its antigen specificity is not known. No base-level quality is on record; no much larger clone is a single base apart. Donors formed part of the validation cohort, which comprised 120 subjects and was distinct from the first cohort of 666 subjects. Library generation was performed with the immunoSEQ multiplex PCR assay. On the study's bioinformatics: To diagnose cytomegalovirus status from the catalog of TCR beta chain sequences, a statistical classification framework was built. TCRdb limited this immuneACCESS table to in-frame rearrangements with V and J called. A share of clones is missing; checked studies link under half to unresolved V genes, and the rest is unexplained. V, J and clone size are taken as reported in that table, and D and trimming were inferred from the DNA itself. The sample data list hundreds of thousands of clones, and about 90% of these were observed just once. The top ten clonotypes cover 12% of the sample.

This sample is part of a study of cytomegalovirus exposure and HLA in healthy donors (dated by TCRdb to about 2017). Some background on the complete study: A later analysis indicated that the 90 to 150 validation repertoires were generated on the platform also employed for the roughly 730 repertoires of the first cohort. High-throughput TCR immunosequencing, statistical association of individual TCRs with disease status, and machine learning were combined to predict cytomegalovirus infection status. The aim of the study was to test whether cataloging public T cell receptors could identify signatures of past pathogen exposure. In addition to the first cohort of about 650 subjects, a separate validation cohort of about 120 different subjects was used. Study-level results and caveats: In a later analysis, TCRs clustered in the first cohort were found to also tend to co-occur in the 100 to 150 validation repertoires, with about 94% of cluster scores above 0. While some public TCRs were present in many individuals, most TCR sequences turned up only very rarely across donors. All 120 or so repertoires were used to score co-occurrence in the validation cohort in a later analysis, because that analysis had no HLA typing for the cohort. Cytomegalovirus status was reported to be diagnosed by the classifier with high specificity and sensitivity in both the original and validation cohorts. The authors suggested that the approach could potentially be extended to other disease states and immunological phenotypes. The study listed 150 to 200 TCR beta chains as associated with cytomegalovirus. Three of the identified cytomegalovirus-associated TCR beta chains were confirmed in vitro to be specific for cytomegalovirus antigens.

The germline V gene gives CDR1 as MGHRA and CDR2 as YSYEKL. Measured from the cysteine to the phenylalanine, the CDR3 is 14 residues long. This entry keeps only the CDR3 DNA: 42 bases, framed from base 1. The junction shows trimming of 2 bases on V and 4 bases on J, plus 12 bases between the germline ends. The source material was PBMCs. This chain is built from TRBV4-1 and TRBJ2-7; TRBD1 might be the D gene, on 6 matching bases. The sequence came from a man aged 18 to 30 in good health and CMV-seropositive. The CDR3 is CASSQHKGQYEQYF. The DNA sequence follows: TGCGCCAGCAGCCAACACAAGGGACAATACGAGCAGTACTTC.